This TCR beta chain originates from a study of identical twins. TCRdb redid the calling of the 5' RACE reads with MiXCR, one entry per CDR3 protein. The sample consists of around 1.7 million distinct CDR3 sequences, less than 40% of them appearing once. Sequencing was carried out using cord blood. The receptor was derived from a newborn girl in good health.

In nucleotides, the CDR3 is TGTGCCAGCAGTGAAGGACTAGCGGGACGAGAGCAGTTCTTC. This encodes CASSEGLAGREQFF. The chain is built from TRBV6-1 and TRBJ2-1; TRBD2 agrees at 11 bases. The CDR3 has 14 residues. V was pared by 1 base and J by 10 bases, with 3 bases of the junction left unmatched. CDR1 is MNHNS, CDR2 SASEGT, per germline.